Listed here are 9 T cell receptor beta chains from one sample, sequenced in a study of T cells in women clearing cervical HPV infection. Assay: immunoSEQ multiplex PCR; the TCRdb copy retains only in-frame clones and omits some. Here the sample table reports about 31,000 clones. The specimen sequenced was blood buffy coat. Source of these receptors: a woman between 18 and 75 years old with a cervical HPV16 infection that either progressed to CIN3+ or cleared (not recorded which).

On this clone itself: From the germline J gene comes the end of the CDR3, since the read stops 3 residues before it. The chain links TRBV5-4 to TRBJ2-3; D is unresolved. This CDR3 spans 13 amino acids. Per the germline V gene, CDR1 is SGHNT and CDR2 is YYREEE (reference sequence). The covered CDR3 bases are TGTGCCAGCAGCTTCGGTCGCCAAGAGACG. It encodes CASSFGRQET. The whole CDR3 is CASSFGRQETQYF. Combining the CDR3 with reference TRBV5-4 and TRBJ2-3 gives the whole variable domain ETGVTQSPTHLIKTRGQQVTLRCSSQSGHNTVSWYQQALGQGPQFIFQYYREEENGRGNFPPRFSGLQFPNYSSELNVNALELDDSALYLCASSFGRQETQYFGPGTRLTVL.

As to this clone: Sequencing ends 3 residues short of the CDR3 end; the germline J gene provides the rest. This chain links TRBV7-9 with TRBJ2-5; no firm D call. V lost 1 base and J lost 5, with 8 bases in between. This CDR3 contains 13 residues. From germline, CDR1 is SEHNR and CDR2 FQNEAQ (reference sequence). The covered CDR3 bases are TGTGCCAGCAGCTTAGATAGCACGGAGACC. This translates into CASSLDSTET. The whole CDR3 region reads CASSLDSTETQYF.

Of note for this clone: The CDR3 is cut off 3 residues early in the read; its end comes from the germline J gene. The chain joins TRBV5-1 to TRBJ1-6; 7 bases are a match to TRBD1. The CDR3 is 14 residues long. The germline gives CDR1 SGHRS, CDR2 YFSETQ. Trimming took 2 bases from V and 9 from J; bases not matched to a gene: 5. The sequenced part of the CDR3 DNA is TGCGCCAGCAGCTTTGACAGGGATGTTTCACCC. It codes for CASSFDRDVSP. The CDR3 in full is CASSFDRDVSPLHF.

For this clone: Sequencing ends 3 residues short of the CDR3 end; the germline J gene provides the rest. This chain joins TRBV18 and TRBJ1-4; D call uncertain. Germline lookup yields CDR1 KGHSH and CDR2 LQKENI. This CDR3 has 16 residues. Trimming pared 1 base from V and 0 bases from J, leaving 9 bases between. CDR3 sequence reads: CASSPRVIATNEKLFF. The part of the CDR3 DNA that was read is TGTGCCAGCTCACCACGCGTTATTGCAACTAATGAAAAA.

With regard to this clone: The CDR3 extends 3 residues past the end of the read, so its final part is completed from the germline J gene. The gene calls are TRBV11-1 and TRBJ2-2, with D possibly matching TRBD1 (6 bases). Germline assignment: CDR1 SGHAT and CDR2 FQDESV (reference sequence). The CDR3 extends over 14 amino acids. With 2 bases removed from V and 8 bases from J, the gap between germline ends came to 12 bases. The CDR3 bases that were read are TGTGCCAGCAGCTTAAGACAGGCGTCTGGGGAG. Translation gives CASSLRQASGE. The entire CDR3 protein is CASSLRQASGELFF. Variable domain in full (rest from reference TRBV11-1 and TRBJ2-2): EAEVAQSPRYKITEKSQAVAFWCDPISGHATLYWYRQILGQGPELLVQFQDESVVDDSQLPKDRFSAERLKGVDSTLKIQPAELGDSAMYLCASSLRQASGELFFGEGSRLTVL.

Comments on this clone: The CDR3 end lies 3 residues beyond the end of the read and is filled in from the germline J gene. V gene TRBV13 combines with J gene TRBJ2-3, with TRBD2 matching 10 bases. J was trimmed by 5 bases and V by 5 bases; bases with no gene match: 7. The CDR3 is 15 residues long. The germline V gene has CDR1 PRHDT and CDR2 FYEKMQ (reference sequence). This chain's CDR3 is CASSLQRGGVDTQYF. Partial CDR3 DNA: TGTGCCAGCAGCCTTCAGCGGGGGGGCGTAGATACG.

Incomplete CDR3 DNA: TGTGCCAGCTCACCACCCGTAGAAGAGACC. Its protein is CASSPPVEET. The whole CDR3 sequence is CASSPPVEETQYF. This rearrangement joins TRBV18 to TRBJ2-5; no definite D call. Coverage ceases 3 residues before the CDR3 finishes, and the germline J gene fills in the end. The CDR3 runs to 13 residues. CDR1 and CDR2 (germline): KGHSH, LQKENI. V dropped 0 bases and J dropped 3 bases, with 5 bases sitting between them.

As concerns this clone: The DNA ends 3 residues before the CDR3 does, and the rest of the CDR3 is filled in from the germline J gene. V is TRBV19 and J is TRBJ1-5; possibly TRBD1 for D (5 bases). V lost 7 bases and J lost 2, with 15 bases in between. This CDR3 has 15 residues. Per the germline V gene, CDR1 is LNHDA and CDR2 is SQIVND (reference sequence). The CDR3 is CASKYTGTRNQPQHF. CDR3 DNA (partial): TGTGCCAGTAAGTATACTGGGACTCGCAATCAGCCC.

On this clone itself: Read sequence stops 3 residues before the CDR3 end, and the germline J gene provides the missing end. J is TRBJ2-3 and V is TRBV5-1, with 9 bases fitting TRBD1. Germline assignment: CDR1 SGHRS and CDR2 YFSETQ. The CDR3 totals 14 residues. Trimming removed 3 bases from V and 4 bases from J; junction bases left unmatched: 3. The CDR3 sequence is CASSYRGPADTQYF. The DNA read from the CDR3 is TGCGCCAGCAGCTACAGGGGGCCGGCAGATACG.